This T cell receptor (beta chain) was observed in a study of identical twins. This clonotype was seen a few times. Its target is unknown. Through template switching, a universal primer site was introduced, and the cDNA contained unique molecular identifiers. Each CDR3 protein is one row after TCRdb ran MiXCR on the 5' RACE reads. The repertoire has a few hundred thousand distinct CDR3 sequences, roughly an eighth of them found once; the top ten carry just over 7%. Findings of the study overall: Whereas memory repertoires showed no such difference, abundant cord blood beta clonotypes carried fewer insertions.

V was cut by 5 bases and J by 0 bases, with 14 bases left in between. Germline CDR1 SGHTA, CDR2 FQGNSA. CDR3 length: 16 residues. Separately, the same data were catalogued under a study of yellow fever vaccine responses in identical twins. That report notes: Vaccine-induced T cell responses in twins were reportedly observed to appear partly convergent, partly personalized.

The TCR sequence derives from a woman aged 18-29 years in good health. Material for sequencing was CD8+ T cells sorted from blood. The rearrangement uses TRBV7-2 and TRBJ2-4; weak D call: TRBD2 (5 bases). CDR3 coding DNA: TGTGCCAGCAGCCACGGGATCTATCTAGCCAAAAACATTCAGTACTTC. Translation gives CASSHGIYLAKNIQYF.